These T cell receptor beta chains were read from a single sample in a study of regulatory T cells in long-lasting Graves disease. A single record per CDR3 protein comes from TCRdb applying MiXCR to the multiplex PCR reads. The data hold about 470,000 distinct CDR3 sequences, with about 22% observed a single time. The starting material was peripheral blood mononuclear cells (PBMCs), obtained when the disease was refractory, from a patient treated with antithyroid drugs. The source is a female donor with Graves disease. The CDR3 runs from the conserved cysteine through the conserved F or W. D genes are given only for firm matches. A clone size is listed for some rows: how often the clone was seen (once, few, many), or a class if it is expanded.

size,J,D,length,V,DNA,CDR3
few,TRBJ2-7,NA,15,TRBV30,TGTGCCTGGAGTGGGGCACGACCAACCTTCGACGAGCAGTACTTC,CAWSGARPTFDEQYF
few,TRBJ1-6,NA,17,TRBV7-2,TGTGCCAGCAGCTTAGGCAAGGGGAGCTCCTATAATTCACCCCTCCACTTT,CASSLGKGSSYNSPLHF
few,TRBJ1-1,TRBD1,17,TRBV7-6,TGTGCCAGCAGCTATAGCCTGTTCGGACAGGGTCGAACTGAAGCTTTCTTT,CASSYSLFGQGRTEAFF
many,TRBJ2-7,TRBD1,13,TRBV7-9,TGTGCCAGCAGCTCCGGGACAGGGACCGAGCAGTACTTC,CASSSGTGTEQYF
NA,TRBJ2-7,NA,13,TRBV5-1,TGCGCCAGCAGGTCCAACCGAGCCTACGAGCAGTACTTC,CASRSNRAYEQYF
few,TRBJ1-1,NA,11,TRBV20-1,TGCAGTGCCCAGGACGGGACTGAAGCTTTCTTT,CSAQDGTEAFF
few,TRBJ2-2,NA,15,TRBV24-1,TGTGCCACCAGTGATGGCTGGAGGGCCGCCGGGGAGCTGTTTTTT,CATSDGWRAAGELFF
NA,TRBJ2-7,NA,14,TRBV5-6,TGTGCCAGCAGCCCACGGACAAATCCGACCGAGCAGTACTTC,CASSPRTNPTEQYF
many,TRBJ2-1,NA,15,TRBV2,TGTGCCAGCAGACAACGAGACGAAAGCTACAATGAGCAGTTCTTC,CASRQRDESYNEQFF
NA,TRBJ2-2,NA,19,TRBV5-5,TGTGCCAGCAGCTTGGTAGAATCAGGGGTCGATATCTACACCGGGGAGCTGTTTTTT,CASSLVESGVDIYTGELFF
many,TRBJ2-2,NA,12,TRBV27,TGTGCCAGCAGAAGGGACACCGGGGAGCTGTTTTTT,CASRRDTGELFF
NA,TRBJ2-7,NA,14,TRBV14,TGTGCCAGCAGCCAACCAGGGAGCTCCTACGAGCAGTACTTC,CASSQPGSSYEQYF
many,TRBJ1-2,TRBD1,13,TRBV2,TGTGCCAGCAGTGAAGACAGGGGCTATGGCTACACCTTC,CASSEDRGYGYTF
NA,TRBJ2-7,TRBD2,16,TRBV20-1,TGCAGTGCTAGGACTAGCGGGGGATTGGTAACCTACGAGCAGTACTTC,CSARTSGGLVTYEQYF
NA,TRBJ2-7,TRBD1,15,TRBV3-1,TGTGCCAGCAGCCAACCATCGGACAGGGGCTACGAGCAGTACTTC,CASSQPSDRGYEQYF
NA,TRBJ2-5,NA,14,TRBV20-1,TGCAGTGCTAGGTCTAGTCGGTACCAAGAGACCCAGTACTTC,CSARSSRYQETQYF
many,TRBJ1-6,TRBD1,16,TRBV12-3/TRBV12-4,TGTGCCAGCAGTGACCTCGGACAGGGATCATCTTCACCCCTCCACTTT,CASSDLGQGSSSPLHF
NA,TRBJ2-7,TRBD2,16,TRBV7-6,TGTGCCAGCAGCTTAAGTAGCGGGAGTGGGATATACGAGCAGTACTTC,CASSLSSGSGIYEQYF
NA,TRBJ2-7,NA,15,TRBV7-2,TGTGCCAGCAGCTTAGTCCTCTCGGACAGCTACGAGCAGTACTTC,CASSLVLSDSYEQYF
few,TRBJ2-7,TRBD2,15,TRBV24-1,TGTGCCACCAGTGAGGGACTAGCGAGCCTCTACGAGCAGTACTTC,CATSEGLASLYEQYF
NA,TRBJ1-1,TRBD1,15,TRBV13,TGTGCCAGCAGCTTATCTGGGACAGGGGGCTTTGAAGCTTTCTTT,CASSLSGTGGFEAFF
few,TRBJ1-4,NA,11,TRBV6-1,TGTGCCATTGACGAAAATGAAAAACTGTTTTTT,CAIDENEKLFF